Listed here is a single T cell receptor beta chain. Its antigen remains unknown. This sample stems from a study of post-analysis software for immune sequencing data. Points from the study as a whole: Relative to controls, patients with multiple sclerosis showed significantly lower normalized Chao1 diversity. TRBV segments more frequent in patients than in controls numbered several and included TRBV5-6, TRBV5-1 and TRBV20-1.

Germline lookup yields CDR1 SGHAT and CDR2 FQDESV (reference sequence). This CDR3 has 18 amino acids. The V segment lost 5 bases and the J segment 1 base; nucleotides outside the gene matches: 13. Carried by the TCR beta cDNA libraries were unique molecular identifiers. Input amounts of 1 to 10 million T cells were used. These gave 500,000 or so cDNA molecules, so each molecule approximated one T cell. TCRdb reprocessed the PCR reads with MiXCR, giving one entry per CDR3 protein. The sample includes hundreds of thousands of distinct CDR3 sequences, 44% of them seen just once. This chain uses TRBV11-1 with TRBJ1-2; 10 nucleotides agree with TRBD1. The sequence derives from a girl between 10 and 17 years old with multiple sclerosis. Specimen: blood. CDR3 residues: CASSETRDRGQINYGYTF. Written as DNA, the CDR3 is TGTGCCAGCAGCGAAACCCGGGACAGGGGTCAGATTAACTATGGCTACACCTTC. Filled out from reference TRBV11-1 and TRBJ1-2, the complete variable domain reads EAEVAQSPRYKITEKSQAVAFWCDPISGHATLYWYRQILGQGPELLVQFQDESVVDDSQLPKDRFSAERLKGVDSTLKIQPAELGDSAMYLCASSETRDRGQINYGYTFGSGTRLTVV.